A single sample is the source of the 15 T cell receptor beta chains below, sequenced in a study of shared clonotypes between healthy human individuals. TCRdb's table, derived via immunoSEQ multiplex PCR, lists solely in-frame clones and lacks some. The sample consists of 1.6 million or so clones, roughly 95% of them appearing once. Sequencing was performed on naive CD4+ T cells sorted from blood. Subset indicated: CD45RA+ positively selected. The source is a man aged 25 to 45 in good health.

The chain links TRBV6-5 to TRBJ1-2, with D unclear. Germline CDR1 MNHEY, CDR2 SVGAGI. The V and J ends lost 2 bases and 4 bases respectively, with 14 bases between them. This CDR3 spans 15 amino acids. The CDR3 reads CASSYDPDSTYGYTF. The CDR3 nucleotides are TGTGCCAGCAGTTACGACCCCGACTCCACCTATGGCTACACCTTC.

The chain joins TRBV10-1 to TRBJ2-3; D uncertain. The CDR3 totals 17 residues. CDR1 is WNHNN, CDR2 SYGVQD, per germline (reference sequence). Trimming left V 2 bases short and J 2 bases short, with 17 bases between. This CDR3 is CASSEPRTGRTTDTQYF. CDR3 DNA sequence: TGCGCCAGCAGTGAGCCCCGTACGGGTCGGACCACAGATACGCAGTATTTT.

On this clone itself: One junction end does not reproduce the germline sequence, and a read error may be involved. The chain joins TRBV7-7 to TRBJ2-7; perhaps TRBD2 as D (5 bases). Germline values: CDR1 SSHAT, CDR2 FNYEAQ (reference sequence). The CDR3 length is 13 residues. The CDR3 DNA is TGTGCTAGCAGCTTGGGCGAGGGCTACGAGCAGTACTTC. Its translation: CASSLGEGYEQYF.

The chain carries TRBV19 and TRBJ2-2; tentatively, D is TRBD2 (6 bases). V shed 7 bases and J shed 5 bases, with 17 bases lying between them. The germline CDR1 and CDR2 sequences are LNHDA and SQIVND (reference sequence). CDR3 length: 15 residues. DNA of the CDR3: TGTGCCAGTACTGCGGGGAACATCTTTACCGGGGAGCTGTTTTTT. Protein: CASTAGNIFTGELFF. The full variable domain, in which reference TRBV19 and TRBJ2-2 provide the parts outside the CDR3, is DGGITQSPKYLFRKEGQNVTLSCEQNLNHDAMYWYRQDPGQGLRLIYYSQIVNDFQKGDIAEGYSVSREKKESFPLTVTSAQKNPTAFYLCASTAGNIFTGELFFGEGSRLTVL.

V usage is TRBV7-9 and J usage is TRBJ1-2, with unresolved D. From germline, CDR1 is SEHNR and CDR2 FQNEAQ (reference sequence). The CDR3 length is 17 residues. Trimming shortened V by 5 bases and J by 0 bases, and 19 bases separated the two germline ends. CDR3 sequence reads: CASSRDISSVPNYGYTF. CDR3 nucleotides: TGTGCCAGCAGCAGAGACATATCATCAGTGCCTAACTATGGCTACACCTTC. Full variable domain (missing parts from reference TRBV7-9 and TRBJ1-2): DTGVSQNPRHKITKRGQNVTFRCDPISEHNRLYWYRQTLGQGPEFLTYFQNEAQLEKSRLLSDRFSAERPKGSFSTLEIQRTEQGDSAMYLCASSRDISSVPNYGYTFGSGTRLTVV.

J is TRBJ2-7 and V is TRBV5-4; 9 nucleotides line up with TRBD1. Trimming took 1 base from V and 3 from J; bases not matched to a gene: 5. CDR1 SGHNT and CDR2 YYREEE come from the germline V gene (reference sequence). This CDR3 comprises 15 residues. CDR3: CASSLPGQGGYEQYF. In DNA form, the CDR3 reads TGTGCCAGCAGCTTGCCGGGACAGGGCGGCTACGAGCAGTACTTC. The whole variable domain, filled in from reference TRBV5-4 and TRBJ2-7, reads ETGVTQSPTHLIKTRGQQVTLRCSSQSGHNTVSWYQQALGQGPQFIFQYYREEENGRGNFPPRFSGLQFPNYSSELNVNALELDDSALYLCASSLPGQGGYEQYFGPGTRLTVT.

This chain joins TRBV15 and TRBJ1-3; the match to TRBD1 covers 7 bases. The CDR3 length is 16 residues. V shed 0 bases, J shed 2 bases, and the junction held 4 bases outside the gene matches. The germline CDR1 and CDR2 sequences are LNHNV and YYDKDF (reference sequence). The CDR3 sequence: CATSRDYTGAGNTIYF. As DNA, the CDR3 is TGTGCCACCAGCAGAGATTACACAGGGGCTGGAAACACCATATATTTT.

The CDR3 sequence is CASVIRGGETQYF. The CDR3 DNA reads TGTGCCAGCGTAATCAGGGGGGGAGAGACCCAGTACTTC. J is TRBJ2-5 and V is TRBV2; D is perhaps TRBD1 or TRBD2 (7 bases each). Trimming stripped 8 bases from V and 4 bases from J, with 14 bases between. Germline V gene lookup returns CDR1 SNHLY and CDR2 FYNNEI. The CDR3 contains 13 residues.

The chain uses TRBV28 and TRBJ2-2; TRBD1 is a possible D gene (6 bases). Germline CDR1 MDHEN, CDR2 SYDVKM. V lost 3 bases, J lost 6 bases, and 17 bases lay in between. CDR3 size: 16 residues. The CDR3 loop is CASSFYTGTGPGELFF. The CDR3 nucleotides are TGTGCCAGCAGTTTTTATACAGGGACGGGGCCCGGGGAGCTGTTTTTT. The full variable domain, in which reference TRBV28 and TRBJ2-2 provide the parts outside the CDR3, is DVKVTQSSRYLVKRTGEKVFLECVQDMDHENMFWYRQDPGLGLRLIYFSYDVKMKEKGDIPEGYSVSREKKERFSLILESASTNQTSMYLCASSFYTGTGPGELFFGEGSRLTVL.

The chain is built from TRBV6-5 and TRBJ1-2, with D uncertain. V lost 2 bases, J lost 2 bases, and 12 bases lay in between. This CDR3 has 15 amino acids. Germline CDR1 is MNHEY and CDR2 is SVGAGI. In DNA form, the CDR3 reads TGTGCCAGCAGTTACCTACCGGACCCAAACTATGGCTACACCTTC. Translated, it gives CASSYLPDPNYGYTF.

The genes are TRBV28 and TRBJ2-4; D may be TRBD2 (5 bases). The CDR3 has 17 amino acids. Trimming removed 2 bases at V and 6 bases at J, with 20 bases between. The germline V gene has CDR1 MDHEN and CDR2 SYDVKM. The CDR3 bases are TGTGCCAGCAGTTTACACGAGGGTCGGGATGTTGGAAACATTCAGTACTTC. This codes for CASSLHEGRDVGNIQYF.

For the CDR3, the DNA is TGCGCCAGCGGGAGGGCCAATGAGCAGTTCTTC. It is translated as CASGRANEQFF. The V gene is TRBV10-2, the J gene TRBJ2-1; 7 bases line up with TRBD2. After removal of 8 bases from V and 6 bases from J, the junction contained 1 base not matched to a gene. This CDR3 has 11 amino acids. Germline V lookup: CDR1 WSHSY, CDR2 SAAADI.

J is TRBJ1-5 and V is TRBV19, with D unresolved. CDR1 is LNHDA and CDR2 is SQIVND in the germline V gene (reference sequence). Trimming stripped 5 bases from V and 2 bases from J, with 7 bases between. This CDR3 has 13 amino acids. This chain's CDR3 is CASSRGRNQPQHF. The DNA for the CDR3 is TGTGCCAGTAGTCGAGGGCGCAATCAGCCCCAGCATTTT.

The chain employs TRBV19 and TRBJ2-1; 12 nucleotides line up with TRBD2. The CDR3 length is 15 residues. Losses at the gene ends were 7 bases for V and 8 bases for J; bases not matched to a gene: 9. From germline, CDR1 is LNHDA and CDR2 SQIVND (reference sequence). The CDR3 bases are TGTGCCAGTAATCGGGGGACTAGCGGGTTCGATGAGCAGTTCTTC. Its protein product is CASNRGTSGFDEQFF.

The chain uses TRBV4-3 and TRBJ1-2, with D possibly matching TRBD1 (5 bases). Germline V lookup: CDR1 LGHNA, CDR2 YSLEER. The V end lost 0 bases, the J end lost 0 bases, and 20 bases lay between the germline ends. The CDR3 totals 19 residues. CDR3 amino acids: CASSQDLRDSGSPNYGYTF. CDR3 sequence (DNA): TGCGCCAGCAGCCAAGACCTCCGGGACTCCGGTTCCCCTAACTATGGCTACACCTTC.